The sequence of this T cell receptor beta chain was determined in a study of T-cell reconstitution after alpha-beta-depleted transplantation in children. Unique molecular identifiers featured in how the TCRbeta library was prepared. In TCRdb, the PCR reads were re-called with MiXCR into one record per CDR3 protein. The sample contains tens of thousands of distinct CDR3 sequences, roughly 18% of which appear only once. Study findings and constraints: Surviving recipient T cells and thymic progenitors accounted for the high day-60 TCRbeta diversity observed in some patients.

This clonotype was counted ten times or more. What it binds is not known. Germline CDR1 is MGHRA and CDR2 is YSYEKL. Trimming removed 0 bases at V and 0 bases at J, with 11 bases between. The CDR3 length is 16 residues. The sequence derives from a male patient under 10 years old who had a stem cell transplant for acute lymphoblastic leukemia, so the T cells may come from the graft donor. V gene TRBV4-1 combines with J gene TRBJ1-1, with D hard to call. Sequenced here: PBMCs, mostly from graft donor cells, sampled 360 days after TCRalphabeta/CD19-depleted stem cell transplant. The CDR3 DNA reads as TGCGCCAGCAGCCAAGATCCCGGGGTGATGAACACTGAAGCTTTCTTT. This codes for CASSQDPGVMNTEAFF.